This T cell receptor beta chain stems from a study of T cell clones after liver transplantation. Unstimulated PBMCs were sorted into CD3+CD4+ and CD3+CD8+ populations. Assay used: immunoSEQ multiplex PCR; TCRdb lists only in-frame clones, some missing. The table records some 15,000 clones, about nine tenths of them present only once. The CDR3 extends over 15 amino acids. Germline values: CDR1 SGHVS, CDR2 FNYEAQ. The clonotype originates from a human donor who received a liver transplant. This chain uses TRBV7-6 with TRBJ2-5, with TRBD1 as a possible D gene (6 bases). The closer fit of TRBJ2-7 to the DNA end suggests the J call may be wrong. Sequenced material: CD8+ T cells from blood, taken before liver transplant. CDR3 amino acids: CASSQAEGEFYEQYF. As DNA, the CDR3 is TGTGCCAGCAGCCAAGCAGAGGGGGAATTCTACGAGCAGTACTTC.